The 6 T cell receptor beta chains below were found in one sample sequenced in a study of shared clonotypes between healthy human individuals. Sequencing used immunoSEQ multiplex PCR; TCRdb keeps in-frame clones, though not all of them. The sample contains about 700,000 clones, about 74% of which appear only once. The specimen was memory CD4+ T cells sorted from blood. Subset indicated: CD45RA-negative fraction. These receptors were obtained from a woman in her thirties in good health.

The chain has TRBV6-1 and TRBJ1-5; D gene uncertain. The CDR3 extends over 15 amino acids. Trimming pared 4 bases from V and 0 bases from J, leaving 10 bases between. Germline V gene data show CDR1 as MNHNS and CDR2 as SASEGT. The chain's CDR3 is CASSVRGPSNQPQHF. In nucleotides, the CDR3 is TGTGCCAGCAGTGTTCGGGGTCCTAGCAATCAGCCCCAGCATTTT.

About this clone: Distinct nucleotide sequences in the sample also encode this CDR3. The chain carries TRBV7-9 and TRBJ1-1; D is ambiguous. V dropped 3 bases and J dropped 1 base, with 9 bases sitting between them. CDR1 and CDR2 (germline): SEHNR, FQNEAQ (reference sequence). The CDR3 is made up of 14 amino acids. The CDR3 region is CASSLGQTNTEAFF. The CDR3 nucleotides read TGTGCCAGCAGCTTGGGCCAGACGAACACTGAAGCTTTCTTT.

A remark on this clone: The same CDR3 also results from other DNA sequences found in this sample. The CDR3 bases are TGTGCCAGCAGCCTCGAAGGGCACACTGAAGCTTTCTTT. It is translated as CASSLEGHTEAFF. This chain connects TRBV6-1 to TRBJ1-1; no reliable D call. The CDR3 length is 13 residues. Germline V gives CDR1 MNHNS, CDR2 SASEGT. Deletions cut 6 bases from V and 3 bases from J, with 11 bases between.

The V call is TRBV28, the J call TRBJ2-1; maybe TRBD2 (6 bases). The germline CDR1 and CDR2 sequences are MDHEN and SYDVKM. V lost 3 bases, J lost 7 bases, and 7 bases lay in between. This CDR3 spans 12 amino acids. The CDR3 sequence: CASSFRGNEQFF. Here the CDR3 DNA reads TGTGCCAGCAGTTTTCGGGGGAATGAGCAGTTCTTC.

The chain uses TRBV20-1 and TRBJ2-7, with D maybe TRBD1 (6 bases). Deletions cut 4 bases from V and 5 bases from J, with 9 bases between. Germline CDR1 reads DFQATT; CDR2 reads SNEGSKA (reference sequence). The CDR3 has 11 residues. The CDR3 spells CSAKGDHEQYF. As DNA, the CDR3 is TGCAGTGCTAAGGGGGACCACGAGCAGTACTTC.

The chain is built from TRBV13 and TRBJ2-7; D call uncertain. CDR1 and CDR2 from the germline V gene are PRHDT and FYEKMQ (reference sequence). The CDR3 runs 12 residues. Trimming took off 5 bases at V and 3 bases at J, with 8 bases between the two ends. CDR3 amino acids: CASSPTGYEQYF. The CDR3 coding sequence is TGTGCCAGCAGCCCCACGGGCTACGAGCAGTACTTC. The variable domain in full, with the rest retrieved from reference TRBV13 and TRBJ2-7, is AAGVIQSPRHLIKEKRETATLKCYPIPRHDTVYWYQQGPGQDPQFLISFYEKMQSDKGSIPDRFSAQQFSDYHSELNMSSLELGDSALYFCASSPTGYEQYFGPGTRLTVT.